This TCR beta chain was sequenced during a study of blood T cell repertoires in COVID-19. Overall study: In each case, the material was cDNA or gDNA derived from T cells, B-cell-depleted T cells, or PBMCs.

The count of this clone is one. The protocol was immunoSEQ multiplex PCR, while the TCRdb copy is restricted to in-frame clones and leaves out a portion. The sample has about 240,000 clones, about 90% seen once; the top ten hold less than 8%. The CDR3 is 17 amino acids. J lost 5 bases, V lost 5 bases, and 12 bases had no gene match. In germline, CDR1 is KGHDR, CDR2 SFDVKD. Sequenced material: peripheral blood. The chain has TRBV24-1 and TRBJ2-1; 9 positions agree with TRBD1. This receptor was identified in a man aged 55 to 70 with acute or convalescent COVID-19. Here the CDR3 reads CATSATKLGQGNNEQFF. For the CDR3, the DNA is TGTGCCACCAGTGCGACAAAGTTAGGACAGGGGAACAATGAGCAGTTCTTC.